This TCR beta chain was observed in a study of blood T cell repertoires in COVID-19. In the study overall: In each case, the material was cDNA or gDNA derived from T cells, B-cell-depleted T cells, or PBMCs.

Clinical history as reported by participants underpinned cohort assignment. Before being deemed recovered, Cohort 3 donors had two negative PCRs, clearance, or symptom resolution. Original methodology: From reference gene primer amplification, estimates of nucleated cell counts were derived. The repertoire was sequenced with immunoSEQ multiplex PCR; TCRdb's copy has only in-frame clones and lacks some. The V and J calls and clone size come from that table; D and trimming were worked out from the DNA. The repertoire holds some 400,000 clones, with around nine tenths as singletons. The germline V gene has CDR1 SNHLY and CDR2 FYNNEI. The V segment lost 3 bases and the J segment 4 bases; nucleotides outside the gene matches: 23. CDR3 length equals 21 residues.

This chain uses TRBV2 with TRBJ2-1, with 8 bases identical to TRBD2. This TCR derives from a woman between 25 and 40 years old who had recovered from COVID-19. The specimen sequenced was PBMCs or T cells enriched from blood (not recorded which). For the CDR3, the DNA is TGTGCCAGCAGTGAGTTTTCTGGTAGCGGGAAAGTTTCTGTTCGGTACAATGAGCAGTTCTTC. Its translation is CASSEFSGSGKVSVRYNEQFF.